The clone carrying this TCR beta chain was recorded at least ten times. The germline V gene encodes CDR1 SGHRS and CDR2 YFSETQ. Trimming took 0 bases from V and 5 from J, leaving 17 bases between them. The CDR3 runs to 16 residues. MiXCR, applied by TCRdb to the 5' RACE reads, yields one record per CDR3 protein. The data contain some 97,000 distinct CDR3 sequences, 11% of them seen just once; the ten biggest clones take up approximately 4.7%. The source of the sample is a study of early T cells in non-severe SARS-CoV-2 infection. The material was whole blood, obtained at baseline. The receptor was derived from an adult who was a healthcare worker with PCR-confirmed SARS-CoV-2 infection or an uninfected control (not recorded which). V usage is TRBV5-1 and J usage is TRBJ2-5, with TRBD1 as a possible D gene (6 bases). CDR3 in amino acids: CASSLGLGAQGETQYF. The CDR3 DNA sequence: TGCGCCAGCAGCTTGGGACTGGGGGCGCAAGGGGAGACCCAGTACTTC.